These 25 T cell receptor beta chains came from one sample sequenced in a study of T cell repertoires in cytomegalovirus infection. TCRdb analysed the reads with MiXCR anew, one entry per CDR3 protein. The sample carries some 800,000 distinct CDR3 sequences, about 30% recorded once. Their specific antigens are unknown. The sequences come from cultured CD8+ T cells from PBMCs, collected from culture after CMV antigen stimulation. The origin of the receptors is a human donor in good health (CMV status not recorded). Some clones in this sample may be carry-over from other donors' samples.

On this clonotype: One end of the junction is discordant with germline, which a read error may explain. The chain couples TRBV9 to TRBJ1-2; no clear D gene. CDR3 length: 13 residues. Germline V gene sequence: CDR1 SGDLS, CDR2 YYNGEE. The CDR3 loop is CASSGRSPYDYTF. In nucleotides, the CDR3 is TGTGCCAGCAGCGGCAGGAGCCCCTATGACTACACCTTC.

Concerning this clonotype: Its ends do not fully match the called genes, so a read error is possible. The chain couples TRBV28 to TRBJ2-5, with TRBD1 matching 11 bases. This CDR3 has 15 amino acids. CDR1 is MDHEN and CDR2 is SYDVKM in the germline V gene. The CDR3 nucleotides are TGTGCCAACAGTCCGCCGGACAGGGGGCTTGAGACCCAGTACTTC. Translated, it gives CANSPPDRGLETQYF.

The chain couples TRBV10-3 to TRBJ2-7; D is possibly TRBD1 or TRBD2 (5 bases each). The CDR3 is made up of 14 amino acids. The germline V gene encodes CDR1 ENHRY and CDR2 SYGVKD. V was clipped by 6 bases and J by 7 bases, with 19 bases between them. The DNA of the CDR3 is TGTGCCATCAGGACTCGGGACGGTCTACGGGAGCAGTACTTC. Encoded protein: CAIRTRDGLREQYF.

The chain links TRBV6-2 or TRBV6-3 to TRBJ2-7; either TRBD1 or TRBD2 may supply D (5 bases each). Per germline, CDR1 MNHEY and CDR2 SVGEGT. The CDR3 consists of 13 residues. Between the trimmed V and J ends, which lost 5 bases and 5 bases, there was a span of 13 bases. The CDR3 loop is CASSPGRSNEQYV. The CDR3 bases are TGTGCCAGCAGTCCGGGACGGAGTAACGAGCAGTACGTC.

This clonotype was seen at least ten times. CDR3 bases: TGTGCCAGCAGCTTATCAGCCGGACTAGCGGGGGCCAAGGAAACAGATACGCAGTATTTT. Translation: CASSLSAGLAGAKETDTQYF. This rearrangement joins TRBV7-8 to TRBJ2-3, with 13 bases aligning to TRBD2. The germline V gene encodes CDR1 SGHVS and CDR2 FQNEAQ. V was clipped by 2 bases and J by 3 bases; unmatched bases: 14. CDR3 size: 20 residues.

A few counts support this clonotype. V is TRBV6-6 and J is TRBJ1-6; D is perhaps TRBD1 (6 bases). Germline V gene data show CDR1 as MNHNY and CDR2 as SVGAGI (reference sequence). V was trimmed by 6 bases and J by 11 bases, leaving 14 bases between them. This CDR3 has 13 amino acids. The CDR3 region is CASSGTLGPPLHF. CDR3 in DNA: TGTGCCAGCAGCGGGACATTGGGTCCACCCCTCCACTTT.

There are many counts of this clonotype. The rearrangement uses TRBV7-8 and TRBJ1-5, with D maybe TRBD1 (5 bases). CDR1 is SGHVS, CDR2 FQNEAQ, per germline. V was clipped by 4 bases and J by 7 bases, with 17 bases between them. This CDR3 is built from 15 residues. The CDR3 DNA reads TGTGCCAGCAGCTCCAGGTTAGGGGTAAGGCAGCCCCAGCATTTT. This gives the protein CASSSRLGVRQPQHF.

This clonotype was detected only a few times. This chain links TRBV4-1 with TRBJ1-3; tentatively, D is TRBD1 (5 bases). The CDR3 contains 15 residues. Germline CDR1 MGHRA, CDR2 YSYEKL. Trimming cost V 0 bases and J 2 bases, with 8 bases left between them. The CDR3 DNA sequence: TGCGCCAGCAGCCAAGAGGGACGGGCTGGAAACACCATATATTTT. It codes for CASSQEGRAGNTIYF.

This clonotype was detected only a few times. The chain carries TRBV11-2 and TRBJ2-1, with D perhaps assigned TRBD1 or TRBD2 (5 bases each). This CDR3 contains 14 residues. Germline CDR1 reads SGHAT; CDR2 reads FQNNGV. V lost 9 bases and J lost 10, with 22 bases in between. For the CDR3, the DNA is TGTGCCAGAAAAGCAGGGACCTCGGAATGCGAGCAGTTCTTC. Its protein product is CARKAGTSECEQFF. Full variable domain (outside the CDR3, taken from reference TRBV11-2 and TRBJ2-1): EAGVAQSPRYKIIEKRQSVAFWCNPISGHATLYWYQQILGQGPKLLIQFQNNGVVDDSQLPKDRFSAERLKGVDSTLKIQPAKLEDSAVYLCARKAGTSECEQFFGPGTRLTVL.

This clonotype has more than one count but fewer than ten. The chain joins TRBV7-8 to TRBJ2-7; the match to TRBD1 covers 9 bases. This CDR3 comprises 18 residues. Germline trimming cut 4 bases from V and 1 base from J; bases unmatched to any gene: 14. CDR1 is SGHVS, CDR2 FQNEAQ, per germline. The CDR3 bases are TGTGCCAGCAGCTCCCAGGGTTCCGGGACAGGGATTTCCTACGAGCAGTACTTC. Its translation is CASSSQGSGTGISYEQYF.

This chain uses TRBV19 with TRBJ2-5; 7 bases align to TRBD2. Trimming cost V 7 bases and J 5 bases; bases outside gene matches: 13. CDR1 is LNHDA and CDR2 is SQIVND in the germline V gene (reference sequence). This CDR3 region has 15 residues. The CDR3 loop reads CASTSRGGPRETQYF. The DNA of the CDR3 is TGTGCCAGTACCTCCCGGGGAGGGCCCCGGGAGACCCAGTACTTC.

This clonotype was counted only a few times. DNA of the CDR3: TGTGCCAGCACTGAGGGTATGAGGACAGCCAACTACGAGCAGTACGTC. Translation gives CASTEGMRTANYEQYV. V and J are TRBV2 and TRBJ2-7, with D perhaps TRBD1 (6 bases). The V gene lost 7 bases and the J gene lost 3 bases, with 22 bases spanning the gap. The germline gives CDR1 SNHLY, CDR2 FYNNEI. The CDR3 consists of 16 residues.

The chain employs TRBV11-2 and TRBJ1-2; D not resolved. The CDR3 runs 17 residues. V was shortened by 5 bases and J by 0 bases, with 19 bases between the two germline ends. Germline CDR1 SGHAT, CDR2 FQNNGV. The CDR3 DNA is TGTGCCAGCAGCCCCCCGGGGTTATACGGTACTAACTATGGCTACACCTTC. This gives the protein CASSPPGLYGTNYGYTF.

The rearrangement uses TRBV6-2 or TRBV6-3 and TRBJ2-3; the D is unclear. CDR1 is MNHEY, CDR2 SVGEGT, per germline. The CDR3 spans 15 residues. V was shortened by 2 bases and J by 5 bases, with 14 bases between the two germline ends. The CDR3 nucleotides are TGTGCCAGCAGTTACGAAGAGGACCTAGGAGATACGCAGTATTTT. It is translated as CASSYEEDLGDTQYF.

The CDR3 sequence is CASSAGPARVETQYF. The DNA of the CDR3 is TGTGCCAGCAGCGCCGGACCGGCTCGGGTTGAGACCCAGTACTTC. This chain links TRBV7-6 with TRBJ2-5; D not certain. From germline, CDR1 is SGHVS and CDR2 FNYEAQ. The CDR3 has 15 residues. Trimming cost V 5 bases and J 5 bases, with 18 bases left between them.

There are a few counts of this clonotype. This chain uses TRBV7-9 with TRBJ2-5, with D perhaps matching TRBD1 (5 bases). The CDR3 extends over 14 amino acids. The ends were cut back, 5 bases at V and 0 bases at J, with 10 bases in the middle. Germline V lookup: CDR1 SEHNR, CDR2 FQNEAQ (reference sequence). The CDR3 region has the DNA TGTGCCAGCAGCCAGACAGAGTACCAAGAGACCCAGTACTTC. It yields the protein CASSQTEYQETQYF.

This clonotype was detected only a few times. The rearrangement links TRBV19 to TRBJ1-1; D perhaps matches TRBD1 (5 bases). CDR1 is LNHDA, CDR2 SQIVND, per germline (reference sequence). This CDR3 is built from 13 residues. The V end lost 7 bases, the J end lost 11 bases, and 20 bases lay between the germline ends. The CDR3 protein is CASMAGTYPSAFF. The DNA for the CDR3 is TGTGCCAGTATGGCCGGGACTTACCCATCTGCTTTCTTT.

This clonotype was detected ten times or more. The genes are TRBV6-6 and TRBJ2-1; tentatively, D is TRBD1 or TRBD2 (5 bases each). Germline assignment: CDR1 MNHNY and CDR2 SVGAGI (reference sequence). Trimming stripped 6 bases from V and 7 bases from J, with 19 bases between. This CDR3 has 15 amino acids. This CDR3 is CASRPGTLKENEQFF. Written as DNA, the CDR3 is TGTGCCAGCAGGCCCGGGACCCTCAAGGAGAATGAGCAGTTCTTC.

This clonotype has only a few counts. The chain carries TRBV27 and TRBJ1-5, with 8 bases fitting TRBD1. Germline loops: CDR1 MNHEY, CDR2 SMNVEV (reference sequence). V gave up 3 bases and J gave up 4 bases; unmatched junction bases: 5. This CDR3 has 15 amino acids. The CDR3 sequence is CASSLTGARNQPQHF. The CDR3 DNA reads TGTGCCAGCAGTTTGACAGGGGCCCGGAATCAGCCCCAGCATTTT.

The rearrangement links TRBV12-3 or TRBV12-4 to TRBJ2-5; 12 bases are shared with TRBD2. Trimming removed 4 bases from V and 3 bases from J; junction bases left unmatched: 3. The CDR3 sequence is 15 residues long. This chain's CDR3 is CASSSWTSGEETQYF. CDR3 nucleotide sequence: TGTGCCAGCAGTTCGTGGACTAGCGGGGAAGAGACCCAGTACTTC.

Points on this clonotype: A much larger clonotype is one base distant, so this may be a read error. The chain has TRBV12-3 or TRBV12-4 and TRBJ2-2, with 10 bases that match TRBD1. The length of the CDR3 is 20 residues. J lost 6 bases, V lost 10 bases, and 26 bases had no gene match. The CDR3 DNA follows: TGTGCCAACAGAATTTCCTCTAGGGACAGGGGTGATCGAAGGGCCGGGGAGCTGTTTTTT. Residues: CANRISSRDRGDRRAGELFF.

This clonotype was seen ten or more times. V usage is TRBV6-5 and J usage is TRBJ1-1; TRBD1 might be the D (5 bases). The CDR3 has 13 residues. Germline-derived CDR1 and CDR2 are MNHEY and SVGAGI. V lost 7 bases, J lost 5 bases, and 14 bases lay in between. DNA of the CDR3: TGTGCCAGCAAGGATGAGGGGTGGACTGAAGCTTTCTTT. Its translation is CASKDEGWTEAFF.

V usage is TRBV4-2 and J usage is TRBJ1-6, with unresolved D. The V gene lost 0 bases and the J gene lost 6 bases, with 6 bases spanning the gap. Germline assignment: CDR1 LGHNA and CDR2 YNFKEQ. The CDR3 is 14 residues long. For the CDR3, the DNA is TGTGCCAGCAGCCAAGAACGGAGTAATTCACCCCTCCACTTT. Its translation is CASSQERSNSPLHF.

Only a few counts were recorded for this clonotype. The chain couples TRBV6-5 to TRBJ2-5; 8 bases fit TRBD1. The CDR3 loop spans 16 amino acids. Trimming at V came to 2 bases and at J to 0 bases, leaving 5 bases not matched to a gene. The germline V gene has CDR1 MNHEY and CDR2 SVGAGI. The CDR3 DNA sequence: TGTGCCAGCAGTTACGCGGGACAGGCCTACCAAGAGACCCAGTACTTC. The encoded protein is CASSYAGQAYQETQYF.

The chain combines TRBV3-1 with TRBJ1-2; no clear D. The CDR3 extends over 15 amino acids. The V and J ends lost 6 bases and 2 bases respectively, with 16 bases between them. From germline, CDR1 is LGHDT and CDR2 YNNKEL (reference sequence). The CDR3 DNA sequence: TGTGCCAGCAGGGGCGGGGAGGGTATAAACTATGGCTACACCTTC. As protein: CASRGGEGINYGYTF.